The sequence of this T cell receptor (beta chain) was determined in a study of human T cells and chemical hapten exposure. Turning to the study itself: The cohort included alopecia areata under or over 50% scalp, totalis and universalis. Study-wide results and caveats: Alopecia affecting every donor means their immune response may not match healthy people's.

In regard to this clonotype: The antigen is unknown.

One entry per CDR3 protein results from TCRdb running MiXCR on the RACE reads. The sample shows tens of thousands of distinct CDR3 sequences, about a tenth of them seen only once. This CDR3 region has 16 residues. Time point in this sample: patch test 1, 2 weeks after DPC sensitization. Indicated treatment: therapeutic diphenylcyclopropenone sensitization with weekly scalp DPC. RNA extraction used unfractionated whole blood as the source of total RNA. The TCR was taken from a woman between 50 and 59 years old with alopecia areata. Some clones in this sample may be carry-over from other donors' samples. The chain is built from TRBV21-1 and TRBJ2-1; the tabulated D call, TRBD1, remains unverified against the DNA. TRBV21-1 is a pseudogene locus. The source was whole blood, collected in connection with sensitization to the hapten diphenylcyclopropenone (DPC). CDR3 nucleotide sequence: TGTGCCAGCAGCAGCAGGACAGAGAATTCCTACAATGAGCAGTTCTTC. Its translation is CASSSRTENSYNEQFF.